This T cell receptor beta chain was sequenced during a study of shared clonotypes between healthy human individuals. Study-wide points: Of the naive CD4 clonotypes, roughly 5% were shared across several donors.

Naive CD8 isolation took CD45RO-negative cells positively selected for CCR7 and excluded terminally differentiated effector memory CD45RA+ cells. The protocol was immunoSEQ multiplex PCR, while the TCRdb copy is restricted to in-frame clones and leaves out a portion. The sample contains just over 2,000,000 clones, about 95% of which appear only once. As regards this clone: Its specificity is not known.

Sequences were obtained from naive CD8+ T cells sorted from blood. This TCR was sampled from a man aged 18 to 29 in good health.

The CDR3 DNA follows: TGTGCCTGGAGTTGGGCAGGGGGCGAAGCAGATACGCAGTATTTT. Encoded protein: CAWSWAGGEADTQYF. The chain carries TRBV30 and TRBJ2-3; 8 bases are a match to TRBD1. The junction had 8 bases not matched to a gene; V was cut back by 2 bases and J by 4 bases. The CDR3 is made up of 15 amino acids. Germline assignment: CDR1 GTSNPN and CDR2 SVGIG (reference sequence).